This T cell receptor (beta chain) was recovered during a study of cytomegalovirus exposure and HLA in healthy donors. Primers included in the PCR were 60 Vbeta and 13 Jbeta primers. The data were produced by immunoSEQ multiplex PCR, yet TCRdb's version contains in-frame clones alone and is incomplete. Here the sample spans about 130,000 clones, over 65% being singletons. The receptor was isolated from a man aged 35 to 55 in good health and CMV-seronegative. Specimen: PBMCs.

The CDR3 coding sequence is TGTGCCAGCAGCGCGTTCTCTGGAAACACCATATATTTT. Its translation: CASSAFSGNTIYF. V gene TRBV9 combines with J gene TRBJ1-3; D is unresolved. Trimming removed 3 bases from V and 0 bases from J, with 4 bases in between. CDR1 is SGDLS and CDR2 is YYNGEE in the germline V gene. This CDR3 is 13 amino acids long.